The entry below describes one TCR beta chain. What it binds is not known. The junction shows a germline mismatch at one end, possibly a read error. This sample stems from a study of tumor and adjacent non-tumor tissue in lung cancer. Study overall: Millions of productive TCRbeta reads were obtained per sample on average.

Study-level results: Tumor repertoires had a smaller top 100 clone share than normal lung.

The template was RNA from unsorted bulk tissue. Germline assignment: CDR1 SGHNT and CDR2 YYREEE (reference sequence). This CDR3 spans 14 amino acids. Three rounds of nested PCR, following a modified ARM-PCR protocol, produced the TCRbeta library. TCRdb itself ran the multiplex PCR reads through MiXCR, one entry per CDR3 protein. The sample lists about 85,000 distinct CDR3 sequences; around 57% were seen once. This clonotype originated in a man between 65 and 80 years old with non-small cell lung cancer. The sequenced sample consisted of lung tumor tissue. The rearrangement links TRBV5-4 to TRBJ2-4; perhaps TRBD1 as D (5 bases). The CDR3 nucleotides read TGTTCCAGCAGCTTGGTGGGGCCCAAAAGCATTCAGTACTTC. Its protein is CSSSLVGPKSIQYF. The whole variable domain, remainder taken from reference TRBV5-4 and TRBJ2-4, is ETGVTQSPTHLIKTRGQQVTLRCSSQSGHNTVSWYQQALGQGPQFIFQYYREEENGRGNFPPRFSGLQFPNYSSELNVNALELDDSALYLCSSSLVGPKSIQYFGAGTRLSVL.